These T cell receptor beta chains were read from a single sample in a study of cytomegalovirus exposure and HLA in healthy donors. Profiling relied on immunoSEQ multiplex PCR, and the TCRdb table lists in-frame clones only, not all of them. Seen here are around 150,000 clones, roughly 76% observed once, and the top ten hold approximately 13%. The specimen was PBMCs. The receptor set was obtained from a woman between 50 and 59 years old in good health and CMV-seronegative. The CDR3 runs from the conserved cysteine through the conserved F or W. The D gene is left open where the match is weak. The size field is filled for only some rows; it gives once, few, many or a size class.

j_gene,abundance,v_gene,d_gene,CDR3nt,CDR3aa
TRBJ2-3,.,TRBV9,TRBD2,TGTGCCAGCAGCGATCGAGCGGGGGACACAGATACGCAGTATTTT,CASSDRAGDTDTQYF
TRBJ2-7,.,TRBV6-5,TRBD1,TGTGCCAGCAGTTTCAACAGGGGGCAGTATCTCTACGAGCAGTACTTC,CASSFNRGQYLYEQYF
TRBJ2-1,.,TRBV5-6,.,TGTGCCAGCAGCTTGCTTCCACAGCCGTTCAATGAGCAGTTCTTC,CASSLLPQPFNEQFF
TRBJ2-5,.,TRBV5-1,TRBD2,TGCGCCAGCAGCCCGACTAGCCCAAGGGAGACCCAGTACTTC,CASSPTSPRETQYF
TRBJ2-5,.,TRBV7-9,TRBD1,TGTGCCAGCAGCTTTCGGGACAGGGGGCAAGAGACCCAGTACTTC,CASSFRDRGQETQYF
TRBJ2-3,.,TRBV19,TRBD2,TGTGCCACTCGAGCGGGGGGGCCAGATACGCAGTATTTT,CATRAGGPDTQYF
TRBJ2-4,.,TRBV18,.,TGTGCCAGCTCACCACCCCAGGGAGCCAAAAACATTCAGTACTTC,CASSPPQGAKNIQYF
TRBJ2-3,.,TRBV5-5,.,TGTGCCAGCAGCTTGGGTCAGGGTAAATCAGATACGCAGTATTTT,CASSLGQGKSDTQYF
TRBJ1-1,.,TRBV4-3,.,TGCGCCAGCAGCCGAGATTCAAGGAGCACTGAAGCTTTCTTT,CASSRDSRSTEAFF
TRBJ2-1,.,TRBV28,.,TGTGCCAGCAGCCCTGGAGGGAATATGAATGAGCAGTTCTTC,CASSPGGNMNEQFF
TRBJ1-2,few,TRBV6-6,.,TGTGCCAGCAGTTCCATCTCGGTTAGAGGCTACACCTTC,CASSSISVRGYTF
TRBJ1-2,few,TRBV19,.,TGTGCCAGTAGTTCCCTGACTTCTAACTATGGCTACACCTTC,CASSSLTSNYGYTF
TRBJ2-7,.,TRBV6-5,TRBD1,TGTGCCGCCTCTTTTCGGGACAGGGGAACCTACGAGCAGTACTTC,CAASFRDRGTYEQYF
TRBJ2-1,few,TRBV29-1,.,TGCAGCGTTAAACCAGGCTTCTCCTACAATGAGCAGTTCTTC,CSVKPGFSYNEQFF
TRBJ2-3,.,TRBV11-3,.,TGTGCCAGCAGCTCAAACACAGATACGCAGTATTTT,CASSSNTDTQYF
TRBJ1-2,.,TRBV27,TRBD1,TGTGCCAGCAGTCAGACAGGGGACTATGGCTACACCTTC,CASSQTGDYGYTF
TRBJ2-5,.,TRBV7-2,TRBD1,TGTGCCAGCAGCCCGGACAGGGGTAGGATAGAGACCCAGTACTTC,CASSPDRGRIETQYF
TRBJ2-7,.,TRBV19,TRBD1,TGTGCCAGTACCGGGACAGGGGGCTTCGGCGAGCAGTACTTC,CASTGTGGFGEQYF
TRBJ1-3,.,TRBV6-4,.,TGTGCCAGCAGTGACTCAATCGGGAAAGCCGCTGGAAACACCATATATTTT,CASSDSIGKAAGNTIYF
TRBJ1-2,.,TRBV6-1,.,TGTGCCAGCAGTGGTTTTGGACTGAACAACTATGGCTACACCTTC,CASSGFGLNNYGYTF
TRBJ1-2,once,TRBV7-2,.,TGTGCCAGCAGCCCCGCATTTGGTCGGGGAGGCTACACCTTC,CASSPAFGRGGYTF
TRBJ2-3,.,TRBV28,TRBD1,TGTGCCAGCATCCCGGGACAGAGGGCGTTGGATACGCAGTATTTT,CASIPGQRALDTQYF
TRBJ2-3,.,TRBV5-1,TRBD2,TGCGCCAGCAGCTTGACTAGCGGGGGGGCAAGGACAGATACGCAGTATTTT,CASSLTSGGARTDTQYF
TRBJ2-1,.,TRBV7-2,TRBD1,TGTGCCAGCAGCTTAGTCCAGGGGGCTTACAATGAGCAGTTCTTC,CASSLVQGAYNEQFF
TRBJ2-1,.,TRBV4-1,.,TGCGCCAGCAGCCAATATAGCTCGGGGACCTACAATGAGCAGTTCTTC,CASSQYSSGTYNEQFF
TRBJ2-6,.,TRBV19,TRBD1,TGTGCCAGTAGGGGACAGAACTCTGGGGCCAACGTCCTGACTTTC,CASRGQNSGANVLTF
TRBJ1-1,.,TRBV2,TRBD1,TGTGCCAGCGCCCCGGAGGGGGCGAGAAACACTGAAGCTTTCTTT,CASAPEGARNTEAFF
TRBJ2-7,few,TRBV20-1,.,TGCAGTGCTGGCCGGCGGAACGAGCAGTACTTC,CSAGRRNEQYF
TRBJ2-3,.,TRBV7-2,TRBD2,TGTGCCAGCAGTTCGACTAGCGGGAGCGCCCACGGGCAGTATTTT,CASSSTSGSAHGQYF
TRBJ1-4,.,TRBV28,.,TGTGCCAGCAGGGGCAGGGGAAATGAAAAACTGTTTTTT,CASRGRGNEKLFF
TRBJ2-3,.,TRBV19,TRBD1,TGTGCCAGTGGGGACAGGGGACAGGGAGATACGCAGTATTTT,CASGDRGQGDTQYF
TRBJ2-1,.,TRBV29-1,.,TGCAGCGTTGGTACGGTTAGCTCCTACAATGAGCAGTTCTTC,CSVGTVSSYNEQFF
TRBJ2-7,.,TRBV11-2,.,TGTGCCAGCAGCTTGGGACACAGCTACGAGCAGTACTTC,CASSLGHSYEQYF
TRBJ1-1,few,TRBV19,.,TGTGCCAGTACCACCGGTACGATCACTGAAGCTTTCTTT,CASTTGTITEAFF
TRBJ2-5,.,TRBV21-1,.,TGTGCCAGCAGCAAAGCGGGGACAGGGTTGGGTAGGGAGACCCAGTACTTC,CASSKAGTGLGRETQYF
TRBJ2-7,.,TRBV5-6,TRBD2,TGTGCCAGCAGTTCGGGACTAAACTACGAGCAGTACTTC,CASSSGLNYEQYF
TRBJ2-1,.,TRBV21-1,.,TGTGCCAGCACTACCAATCGACAGGCTATACACAACAGACTGAACAATGAGCAGTTCTTC,CASTTNRQAIHNRLNNEQFF
TRBJ2-1,.,TRBV10-1,.,TGCGCCACCCGGGGTGTTTACAATGAGCAGTTCTTC,CATRGVYNEQFF
TRBJ2-2,.,TRBV19,TRBD1,TGTGCCAGTCAGACAGGGAAAATCACCGGGGAGCTGTTTTTT,CASQTGKITGELFF
TRBJ1-3,.,TRBV18,TRBD1,TGTGCCAGCTCACCATCTCAGGGGGCGAGAGACACCATATATTTT,CASSPSQGARDTIYF
TRBJ2-3,.,TRBV7-8,TRBD2,TGTGCCAGCAGCTTGATAGGCGGGGGGCCGGGATATACGCAGTATTTT,CASSLIGGGPGYTQYF
TRBJ2-7,.,TRBV21-1,.,TGTGCCAGCAGGGGGGGGGAGGCGTACGAGCAGTACTTC,CASRGGEAYEQYF
TRBJ2-3,.,TRBV7-2,.,TGTGCCAGCAGCTCCACTCGCGCGCAGTATTTT,CASSSTRAQYF
TRBJ2-1,.,TRBV27,.,TGTGCCAGCAGTTTAAGGGCCGGACTTAACCATGAGCAGTTCTTC,CASSLRAGLNHEQFF
TRBJ1-6,.,TRBV6-5,.,TGTGCCAGCAGTTACTCTGCGGTACATTCACCCCTCCACTTT,CASSYSAVHSPLHF
TRBJ1-2,once,TRBV6-4,TRBD1,TGTGCCAGCCCGAGGCACAGGGGAAGGTCTTGGTATGGCTACACCTTC,CASPRHRGRSWYGYTF
TRBJ1-2,.,TRBV18,.,TGTGCCAGCTCACCTGGCCAGAAATTCGGCTACACCTTC,CASSPGQKFGYTF
TRBJ1-2,.,TRBV7-9,.,TGTGCCAGCAGCTTATCCAGGGGCTGGAACTATGGCTACACCTTC,CASSLSRGWNYGYTF
TRBJ2-3,.,TRBV6-5,TRBD2,TGTGCCAGCAGTTACAGCTTAGCGGGAGGGCCAGATACGCAGTATTTT,CASSYSLAGGPDTQYF
TRBJ1-1,.,TRBV19,TRBD1,TGTGCCAGTAGTCCAGGGACAGCCTCCACTGAAGCTTTCTTT,CASSPGTASTEAFF
TRBJ2-7,.,TRBV7-8,.,TGTGCCAGCAGCTTAGTTCTCTATCCCTTGAACGAGCAGTACTTC,CASSLVLYPLNEQYF
TRBJ1-2,.,TRBV19,.,TGTGCCAGTCCCGGGGGGGCGGACTATGGCTACACCTTC,CASPGGADYGYTF
TRBJ1-4,.,TRBV10-3,TRBD1,TGTGCCATCAGTGAGACTACTCCGACAGGGCCTAATGAAAAACTGTTTTTT,CAISETTPTGPNEKLFF